This T cell receptor beta chain originates from a study of human T cells and chemical hapten exposure. TCRdb reanalysed the 5' RACE reads using MiXCR and keeps one entry per CDR3 protein. The sample has more than 140,000 distinct CDR3 sequences, about 4% seen once. Total RNA extraction was carried out from unfractionated whole blood. There are many counts of this clonotype. The V and J ends lost 10 bases and 0 bases respectively, with 10 bases between them. In germline, CDR1 is SGHNT, CDR2 YYREEE (reference sequence). This CDR3 spans 12 amino acids. This clonotype was obtained from a female donor in good health. This chain joins TRBV5-4 and TRBJ2-5, with D unclear. Written as DNA, the CDR3 is TGTGCCGCTGGGGTCTACCAAGAGACCCAGTACTTC. As protein: CAAGVYQETQYF.